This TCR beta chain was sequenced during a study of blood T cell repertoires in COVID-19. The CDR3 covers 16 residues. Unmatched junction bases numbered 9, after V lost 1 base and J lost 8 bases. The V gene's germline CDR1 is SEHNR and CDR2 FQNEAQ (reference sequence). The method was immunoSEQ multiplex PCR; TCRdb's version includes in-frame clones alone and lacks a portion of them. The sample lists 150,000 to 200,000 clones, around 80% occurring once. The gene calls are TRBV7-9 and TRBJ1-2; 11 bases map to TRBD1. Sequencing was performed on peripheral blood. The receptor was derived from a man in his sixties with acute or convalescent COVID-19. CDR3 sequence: CASSLGTGGYQDGYTF. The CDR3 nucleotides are TGTGCCAGCAGCTTAGGGACAGGGGGCTATCAGGACGGCTACACCTTC. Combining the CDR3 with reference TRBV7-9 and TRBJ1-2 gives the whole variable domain DTGVSQNPRHKITKRGQNVTFRCDPISEHNRLYWYRQTLGQGPEFLTYFQNEAQLEKSRLLSDRFSAERPKGSFSTLEIQRTEQGDSAMYLCASSLGTGGYQDGYTFGSGTRLTVV.